This T cell receptor beta chain appears in the sequencing data of a study of response to subunit inactivated influenza vaccine. This clonotype was seen a few times. Its antigen is not known. Study-wide results and caveats: Authors suggested each seasonal flu vaccination may recruit only limited numbers of new T cells.

From the RT-PCR reads, TCRdb called clonotypes with MiXCR, one entry per CDR3 protein. The sample records around 320,000 distinct CDR3 sequences, approximately 21% being singletons. Germline assignment: CDR1 MDHEN and CDR2 SYDVKM. V shed 5 bases and J shed 3 bases, with 19 bases lying between them. The length of the CDR3 is 16 residues. The receptor was isolated from a man aged 50 to 75 who received an inactivated influenza vaccine. The sample here was PBMCs from blood, taken approximately 20 months after vaccination. V is TRBV28 and J is TRBJ1-1; tentatively, D is TRBD1 (5 bases). CDR3 region: CASSLPSGLLHTEAFF. In nucleotides, the CDR3 is TGTGCCAGCAGTCTCCCCTCGGGACTTCTTCACACTGAAGCTTTCTTT.